A single sample gave rise to the 20 T cell receptor beta chains below, sequenced in a study of blood T cells in healthy people across ages. A J-beta primer mix and a sample-barcoded 5' primer were used in a second PCR of about 7 to 12 cycles. One entry per CDR3 protein, called by TCRdb with MiXCR from the 5' RACE reads. The sample has around 500,000 distinct CDR3 sequences, under 55% seen once; the top ten hold under 30%. Sequencing input: blood. Receptors originate from a man older than 75 in good health.

This chain joins TRBV5-1 and TRBJ2-1; 11 bases map to TRBD2. Germline V gives CDR1 SGHRS, CDR2 YFSETQ. V dropped 5 bases and J dropped 6; count of bases not matched to a gene: 7. The CDR3 spans 15 residues. The CDR3 DNA follows: TGCGCCAGCAGATCGTTACTAGCGGGAGTCAATGAGCAGTTCTTC. It translates to CASRSLLAGVNEQFF. Using reference TRBV5-1 and TRBJ2-1 for the parts outside the CDR3, the full variable domain is KAGVTQTPRYLIKTRGQQVTLSCSPISGHRSVSWYQQTPGQGLQFLFEYFSETQRNKGNFPGRFSGRQFSNSRSEMNVSTLELGDSALYLCASRSLLAGVNEQFFGPGTRLTVL.

V usage is TRBV25-1 and J usage is TRBJ2-1; D is uncertain. Trimming pared 4 bases from V and 0 bases from J, leaving 16 bases between. Germline values: CDR1 MGHDK, CDR2 SYGVNS. The CDR3 has 17 amino acids. DNA for the CDR3: TGTGCCAGCAGTGGGCTAGGGCTTCCAAGCTCCTACAATGAGCAGTTCTTC. Its protein is CASSGLGLPSSYNEQFF.

J is TRBJ2-3 and V is TRBV12-3 or TRBV12-4, with a possible D match to TRBD2 (6 bases). V was trimmed by 3 bases and J by 0 bases, leaving 13 bases between them. The CDR3 spans 16 residues. CDR3 protein: CASSLNPGASTDTQYF. CDR3 DNA: TGTGCCAGCAGTTTGAACCCGGGAGCTAGCACAGATACGCAGTATTTT.

The chain employs TRBV4-2 and TRBJ2-3; perhaps TRBD1 as D (6 bases). The length of the CDR3 is 15 residues. The germline V gene has CDR1 LGHNA and CDR2 YNFKEQ. With 2 bases removed from V and 6 bases from J, the gap between germline ends came to 15 bases. For the CDR3, the DNA is TGTGCCAGCAGCCAACGGCCAGGGCAGGGGGATACGCAGTATTTT. Translating gives CASSQRPGQGDTQYF.

V and J are TRBV20-1 and TRBJ2-1, with 9 bases identical to TRBD1. Germline-derived CDR1 and CDR2 are DFQATT and SNEGSKA (reference sequence). CDR3 size: 14 residues. Germline trimming cut 6 bases from V and 2 bases from J; bases unmatched to any gene: 5. The chain's CDR3 is CSATTGGPYNEQFF. In DNA form, the CDR3 reads TGCAGTGCAACTACAGGGGGCCCCTACAATGAGCAGTTCTTC.

This clonotype is a singleton in its sample. The chain joins TRBV6-2 or TRBV6-3 to TRBJ2-1; 10 nucleotides align to TRBD2. The CDR3 runs to 16 residues. The ends lost 5 bases at V and 9 bases at J; junction bases unmatched: 13. Germline CDR1 MNHEY, CDR2 SVGEGT. The CDR3 is CASSHQSGRASFEQFF. In DNA, the CDR3 is TGTGCCAGCAGTCACCAAAGCGGGAGGGCCAGTTTTGAGCAGTTCTTC.

A remark on this clonotype: A much larger clone differs from this one at a single base, so this may be a read error. This chain joins TRBV6-5 and TRBJ1-4; maybe TRBD1 (5 bases). The CDR3 spans 16 residues. Germline V lookup: CDR1 MNHEY, CDR2 SVGAGI. Deletions cut 0 bases from V and 2 bases from J, with 10 bases between. The CDR3: CASSYSVDSTNEKLFF. The CDR3 DNA sequence: TGTGCCAGCAGTTACTCGGTAGACAGTACTAATGAAAAACTGTTTTTT.

This clonotype was detected many times. The chain couples TRBV5-1 to TRBJ2-3; D may be TRBD1 (6 bases). The CDR3 has 16 amino acids. Germline V gene sequence: CDR1 SGHRS, CDR2 YFSETQ. With 3 bases removed from V and 2 bases from J, the gap between germline ends came to 16 bases. In DNA, the CDR3 is TGCGCCAGCAGCTCTGGGGGCCGGGCCCCCACAGATACGCAGTATTTT. This codes for CASSSGGRAPTDTQYF.

About this clonotype: A junction boundary mismatches the germline segment, possibly from a read error. This chain joins TRBV11-2 and TRBJ2-1, with D perhaps matching TRBD2 (5 bases). This CDR3 is 14 amino acids long. The germline gives CDR1 SGHAT, CDR2 FQNNGV. CDR3 region: CAGSLRRGYNEQFF. As DNA, the CDR3 is TGTGCCGGCAGCTTACGCCGAGGGTACAATGAGCAGTTCTTC.

This clonotype has more than one count but fewer than ten. This chain uses TRBV28 with TRBJ2-1, with 7 nucleotides matching TRBD2. Trimming at V came to 6 bases and at J to 6 bases, leaving 11 bases not matched to a gene. Germline V gives CDR1 MDHEN, CDR2 SYDVKM. The CDR3 is made up of 15 amino acids. The CDR3 spells CASSRPGLPANEQFF. The CDR3 region has the DNA TGTGCCAGCAGCCGACCGGGACTACCGGCCAATGAGCAGTTCTTC.

A few counts support this clonotype. The chain links TRBV29-1 to TRBJ2-2; TRBD1 agrees at 8 bases. The CDR3 totals 15 residues. The junction had 7 bases not matched to a gene; V was cut back by 4 bases and J by 3 bases. Germline lookup yields CDR1 SQVTM and CDR2 ANQGSEA. CDR3 sequence: CSVVRQGLYTGELFF. The CDR3 DNA sequence: TGCAGCGTTGTGAGACAGGGGCTCTACACCGGGGAGCTGTTTTTT.

The chain couples TRBV29-1 to TRBJ2-1, with 11 positions matching TRBD2. TRBJ2-7 explains the end of the DNA better; the J call may be wrong. This CDR3 region has 15 residues. The germline gives CDR1 SQVTM, CDR2 ANQGSEA. The CDR3 coding sequence is TGCAGCGTTGAACTAGCGGGAGGTCTATACAATGAGCAGTACTTC. It translates to CSVELAGGLYNEQYF.

This clonotype has just a few counts. The V call is TRBV7-2, the J call TRBJ2-1; 7 positions agree with TRBD2. The CDR3 loop spans 16 amino acids. The V segment lost 1 base and the J segment 4 bases; nucleotides outside the gene matches: 7. From germline, CDR1 is SGHTA and CDR2 FQGNSA. CDR3 bases: TGTGCCAGCAGCTTAGGTTTGGGAGGGCCTTACAATGAGCAGTTCTTC. This encodes CASSLGLGGPYNEQFF.

A note on this clonotype: A much larger clonotype is one base distant, so this may be a read error. This chain connects TRBV6-6 to TRBJ1-2, with unresolved D. Trimming pared 5 bases from V and 6 bases from J, leaving 16 bases between. Per germline, CDR1 MNHNY and CDR2 SVGAGI (reference sequence). CDR3 length: 14 residues. DNA for the CDR3: TGTGCCAGCAGTGACTACGAATACGCGGATGGCTACACCTTC. As protein: CASSDYEYADGYTF.

The CDR3 nucleotides read TGTGCCAGCAGCGTCGGTCAGGGGTACTACGAGCAGTACTTC. It encodes CASSVGQGYYEQYF. This rearrangement joins TRBV9 to TRBJ2-7; D perhaps matches TRBD1 (6 bases). The V end was cut by 2 bases, the J end by 3 bases, with 12 bases between. This CDR3 has 14 amino acids. Germline assignment: CDR1 SGDLS and CDR2 YYNGEE.

CDR3 in DNA: TGTGCCAGCACCAAGTCCCTAGACCGGGGGGCCTTCATGCACAATGAGCAGTTCTTC. Residues: CASTKSLDRGAFMHNEQFF. This rearrangement joins TRBV7-3 to TRBJ2-1; tentatively, D is TRBD2 (7 bases). There are 19 residues in the CDR3. V lost 7 bases to trimming and J lost 5 bases, with 30 bases between them. Germline-derived CDR1 and CDR2 are SGHTA and FQGTGA.

The rearrangement joins TRBV4-3 to TRBJ2-5; D is unclear. Near its end, the DNA agrees better with TRBJ2-7, so the J call may be wrong. The CDR3 is 16 amino acids. Germline V gene lookup returns CDR1 LGHNA and CDR2 YSLEER. For the CDR3, the DNA is TGCGCCAGCAGCCAAGGCGTCGGCAGCCCCCAGGCCGAGCAGTACTTC. Translating it yields CASSQGVGSPQAEQYF.

This chain uses TRBV6-1 with TRBJ2-2; 11 bases match TRBD1. The CDR3 consists of 17 residues. V lost 6 bases to trimming and J lost 0 bases; unmatched junction nucleotides: 6. In germline, CDR1 is MNHNS, CDR2 SASEGT. This CDR3 reads CASRDRGQGANTGELFF. The DNA of the CDR3 is TGTGCCAGCAGGGACCGGGGACAGGGGGCGAACACCGGGGAGCTGTTTTTT.

This chain joins TRBV4-1 and TRBJ1-5; 8 bases fit TRBD1. V was clipped by 4 bases and J by 3 bases; unmatched bases: 5. Germline-derived CDR1 and CDR2 are MGHRA and YSYEKL. CDR3 size: 15 residues. CDR3 residues: CASSPRTGFNQPQHF. The CDR3 region has the DNA TGCGCCAGCAGCCCTCGGACAGGGTTCAATCAGCCCCAGCATTTT.

The genes are TRBV10-1 and TRBJ2-3; D not certain. Trimming took off 3 bases at V and 3 bases at J, with 13 bases between the two ends. This CDR3 is 15 amino acids long. Germline V gene sequence: CDR1 WNHNN, CDR2 SYGVQD (reference sequence). The chain's CDR3 is CASSDIWGSTDTQYF. The CDR3 nucleotides read TGCGCCAGCAGTGACATCTGGGGAAGTACAGATACGCAGTATTTT.